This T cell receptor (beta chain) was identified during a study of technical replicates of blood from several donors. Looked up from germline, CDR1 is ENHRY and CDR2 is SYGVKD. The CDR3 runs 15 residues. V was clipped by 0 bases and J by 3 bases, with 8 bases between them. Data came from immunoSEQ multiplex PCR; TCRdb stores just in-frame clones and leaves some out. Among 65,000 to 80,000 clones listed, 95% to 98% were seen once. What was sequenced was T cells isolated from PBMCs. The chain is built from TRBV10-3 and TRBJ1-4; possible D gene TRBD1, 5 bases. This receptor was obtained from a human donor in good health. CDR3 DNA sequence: TGTGCCATCAGTGAGTCGCGGGGCTCTAATGAAAAACTGTTTTTT. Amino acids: CAISESRGSNEKLFF.